This is a list of T cell receptor beta chains from one sample in a study of cytomegalovirus exposure and HLA in healthy donors. Assay: immunoSEQ multiplex PCR; the TCRdb copy retains only in-frame clones and omits some. The repertoire holds about 260,000 clones, with about 83% as singletons. Material: PBMCs. These TCRs come from a woman aged 40 to 55 in good health and CMV-seropositive. The CDR3 runs from the conserved cysteine through the conserved F or W. Each record gives: J gene, D gene, clone size, V gene, CDR3 protein, CDR3 DNA. D genes are given only for firm matches. Not all rows give a size; the values are once, few, many and, for expanded clones, a class.

J: TRBJ2-5
D: .
size: few
V: TRBV7-9
CDR3: CASSPLSGETQYF
DNA: TGTGCCAGCAGCCCTCTTTCGGGAGAGACCCAGTACTTC

J: TRBJ1-5
D: .
size: .
V: TRBV28
CDR3: CASSLDRNQPQHF
DNA: TGTGCCAGCAGTTTGGACAGAAATCAGCCCCAGCATTTT

J: TRBJ2-3
D: TRBD2
size: .
V: TRBV11-3
CDR3: CASSPGTSVTDTQYF
DNA: TGTGCCAGCAGCCCCGGGACTAGCGTGACAGATACGCAGTATTTT

J: TRBJ2-1
D: TRBD2
size: .
V: TRBV5-1
CDR3: CASSPGLAGGPGEQFF
DNA: TGCGCCAGCAGCCCTGGACTAGCGGGAGGGCCTGGTGAGCAGTTCTTC

J: TRBJ2-3
D: TRBD2
size: .
V: TRBV5-4
CDR3: CASSLMAPSGSTDTQYF
DNA: TGTGCCAGCAGCTTAATGGCCCCTAGCGGGAGTACAGATACGCAGTATTTT

J: TRBJ2-7
D: TRBD1
size: .
V: TRBV13
CDR3: CASSFARDRSYEQYF
DNA: TGTGCCAGCAGTTTCGCGCGGGACAGGAGCTACGAGCAGTACTTC

J: TRBJ2-7
D: .
size: once
V: TRBV7-2
CDR3: CASSLVFGTSLYEQYF
DNA: TGTGCCAGCAGCTTAGTCTTCGGGACTTCACTATACGAGCAGTACTTC

J: TRBJ1-2
D: .
size: .
V: TRBV10-3
CDR3: CAISEQRTVYYGYTF
DNA: TGTGCCATCAGTGAGCAGAGGACAGTTTACTATGGCTACACCTTC

J: TRBJ2-7
D: .
size: .
V: TRBV6-5
CDR3: CASSYSGVSSYEQYF
DNA: TGTGCCAGCAGTTACTCCGGGGTGAGCTCCTACGAGCAGTACTTC

J: TRBJ2-1
D: .
size: once
V: TRBV7-2
CDR3: CASSLEYRADEQFF
DNA: TGTGCCAGCAGCTTAGAATACAGGGCGGATGAGCAGTTCTTC

J: TRBJ2-1
D: TRBD2
size: once
V: TRBV29-1
CDR3: CSVEREGGLVGNEQFF
DNA: TGCAGCGTGGAGCGGGAGGGGGGATTGGTAGGCAATGAGCAGTTCTTC

J: TRBJ1-3
D: .
size: .
V: TRBV25-1
CDR3: CASSEWAGPSGNTIYF
DNA: TGTGCCAGCAGTGAATGGGCCGGCCCCTCTGGAAACACCATATATTTT

J: TRBJ2-1
D: .
size: .
V: TRBV7-9
CDR3: CASSFGAAMSSYNEQFF
DNA: TGTGCCAGCAGCTTCGGAGCGGCCATGAGCTCCTACAATGAGCAGTTCTTC

J: TRBJ1-2
D: .
size: .
V: TRBV19
CDR3: CASSIGRGTDYGYTF
DNA: TGTGCCAGTAGTATAGGTCGGGGAACGGACTATGGCTACACCTTC

J: TRBJ2-1
D: TRBD2
size: .
V: TRBV6-5
CDR3: CASSYRMAGGRNEQFF
DNA: TGTGCCAGCAGTTACCGGATGGCGGGAGGGCGAAATGAGCAGTTCTTC

J: TRBJ2-1
D: .
size: .
V: TRBV9
CDR3: CASSTWQNYNEQFF
DNA: TGTGCCAGCAGTACCTGGCAGAACTACAATGAGCAGTTCTTC

J: TRBJ2-3
D: .
size: .
V: TRBV10-3
CDR3: CAITPGTDTQYF
DNA: TGTGCCATCACCCCAGGGACAGATACGCAGTATTTT

J: TRBJ2-5
D: TRBD1
size: few
V: TRBV7-2
CDR3: CASSLGTGGMETQYF
DNA: TGTGCCAGCAGCTTAGGGACAGGGGGCATGGAGACCCAGTACTTC

J: TRBJ2-2
D: .
size: once
V: TRBV13
CDR3: CASSNRGIANTGELFF
DNA: TGTGCCAGCAGCAATCGGGGGATCGCGAACACCGGGGAGCTGTTTTTT

J: TRBJ2-5
D: TRBD1
size: .
V: TRBV15
CDR3: CATSKGQGTVQTQYF
DNA: TGTGCCACCAGCAAGGGACAGGGGACTGTTCAGACCCAGTACTTC

J: TRBJ2-1
D: TRBD2
size: .
V: TRBV7-3
CDR3: CASSSPGLAGGPFQFF
DNA: TGTGCCAGCAGCTCACCGGGACTAGCGGGAGGGCCCTTTCAGTTCTTC

J: TRBJ2-2
D: .
size: .
V: TRBV19
CDR3: CASSRETGELFF
DNA: TGTGCCAGTAGCCGGGAGACCGGGGAGCTGTTTTTT

J: TRBJ2-1
D: TRBD2
size: .
V: TRBV29-1
CDR3: CSVEGLASEQFF
DNA: TGCAGCGTTGAGGGACTAGCTTCTGAGCAGTTCTTC

J: TRBJ2-1
D: TRBD2
size: once
V: TRBV6-6
CDR3: CASSTEAGGRGNEQFF
DNA: TGTGCCAGCAGCACCGAGGCGGGGGGCCGCGGCAATGAGCAGTTCTTC

J: TRBJ2-5
D: .
size: .
V: TRBV30
CDR3: CAWRARNAGETQYF
DNA: TGTGCCTGGAGGGCCCGAAACGCGGGGGAGACCCAGTACTTC

J: TRBJ2-7
D: .
size: once
V: TRBV15
CDR3: CATSRDLSSGTYEQYF
DNA: TGTGCCACCAGCAGAGATTTATCTTCCGGTACCTACGAGCAGTACTTC

J: TRBJ1-6
D: TRBD1
size: .
V: TRBV6-5
CDR3: CASRFRGWGSPLHF
DNA: TGTGCCAGCAGATTCAGGGGGTGGGGATCACCCCTCCACTTT

J: TRBJ2-7
D: TRBD2
size: .
V: TRBV5-1
CDR3: CASSLAGGIALYEQYF
DNA: TGCGCCAGCAGCTTGGCCGGGGGGATCGCGCTCTACGAGCAGTACTTC

J: TRBJ1-4
D: .
size: .
V: TRBV7-6
CDR3: CASSTGIRPTNEKLFF
DNA: TGTGCCAGCAGCACAGGGATACGGCCAACTAATGAAAAACTGTTTTTT

J: TRBJ2-1
D: TRBD2
size: .
V: TRBV19
CDR3: CASRPGLANNEQFF
DNA: TGTGCCAGTAGACCGGGACTAGCGAACAATGAGCAGTTCTTC

J: TRBJ2-1
D: TRBD2
size: few
V: TRBV6-5
CDR3: CASSYSGREIDEQFF
DNA: TGTGCCAGCAGTTACTCCGGGCGGGAGATCGATGAGCAGTTCTTC

J: TRBJ2-3
D: .
size: .
V: TRBV2
CDR3: CASNGDTDTQYF
DNA: TGTGCCAGCAATGGAGACACAGATACGCAGTATTTT

J: TRBJ2-7
D: .
size: .
V: TRBV7-9
CDR3: CASSLVLNYEQYF
DNA: TGTGCCAGCAGCTTAGTACTCAACTACGAGCAGTACTTC

J: TRBJ2-7
D: .
size: .
V: TRBV9
CDR3: CASSEVAEDHEGYEQYF
DNA: TGTGCCAGCAGCGAAGTAGCAGAGGACCACGAGGGCTACGAGCAGTACTTC

J: TRBJ1-1
D: .
size: .
V: TRBV5-4
CDR3: CASSTPQNTEAFF
DNA: TGTGCCAGCAGCACACCCCAGAACACTGAAGCTTTCTTT

J: TRBJ1-1
D: .
size: .
V: TRBV7-9
CDR3: CASSSRVRGTEAFF
DNA: TGTGCCAGCAGCTCACGGGTTCGGGGGACTGAAGCTTTCTTT

J: TRBJ2-7
D: TRBD2
size: .
V: TRBV4-2
CDR3: CASSQDSRGGPVSYEQYF
DNA: TGTGCCAGCAGCCAAGATTCTCGGGGGGGCCCGGTATCCTACGAGCAGTACTTC

J: TRBJ2-1
D: TRBD2
size: .
V: TRBV9
CDR3: CASSVGGGRENEQFF
DNA: TGTGCCAGCAGCGTAGGGGGCGGGAGGGAAAATGAGCAGTTCTTC

J: TRBJ2-3
D: TRBD2
size: .
V: TRBV27
CDR3: CASRDYGSNTQYF
DNA: TGTGCCAGCCGGGACTACGGGTCTAATACGCAGTATTTT

J: TRBJ1-1
D: .
size: .
V: TRBV9
CDR3: CASSANIGTEAFF
DNA: TGTGCCAGCAGCGCTAACATCGGGACTGAAGCTTTCTTT

J: TRBJ1-5
D: .
size: .
V: TRBV6-5
CDR3: CASSSMGGFNQPQHF
DNA: TGTGCCAGCAGTTCGATGGGGGGGTTCAATCAGCCCCAGCATTTT

J: TRBJ2-7
D: TRBD1
size: .
V: TRBV7-2
CDR3: CASSPGTARSSYEQYF
DNA: TGTGCCAGCAGCCCGGGGACAGCAAGGAGCTCCTACGAGCAGTACTTC